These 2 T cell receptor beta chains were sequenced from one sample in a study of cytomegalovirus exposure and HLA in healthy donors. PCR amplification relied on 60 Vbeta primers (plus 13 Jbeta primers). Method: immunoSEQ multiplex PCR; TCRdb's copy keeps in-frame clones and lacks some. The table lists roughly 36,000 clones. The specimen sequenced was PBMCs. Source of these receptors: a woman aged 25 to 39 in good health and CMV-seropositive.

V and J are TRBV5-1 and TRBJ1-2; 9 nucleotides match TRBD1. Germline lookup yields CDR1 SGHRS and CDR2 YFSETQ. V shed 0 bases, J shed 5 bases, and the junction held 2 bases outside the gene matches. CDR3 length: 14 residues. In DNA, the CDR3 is TGCGCCAGCAGCTTGGAGGGACAGGGTTATGGCTACACCTTC. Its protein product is CASSLEGQGYGYTF.

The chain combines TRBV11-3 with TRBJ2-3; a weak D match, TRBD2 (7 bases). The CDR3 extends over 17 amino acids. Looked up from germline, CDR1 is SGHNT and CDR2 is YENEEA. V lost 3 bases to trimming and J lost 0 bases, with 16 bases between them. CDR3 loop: CASSFRRAGASTDTQYF. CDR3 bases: TGTGCCAGCAGCTTCCGTAGGGCGGGGGCTAGCACAGATACGCAGTATTTT.